The 27 T cell receptor beta chains listed next were all sequenced from one sample in a study of blood T cells in healthy people across ages. Together with a sample-barcoded 5' primer, a J-beta primer mix was included in a second PCR lasting roughly 6 to 12 cycles. TCRdb reprocessed the 5' RACE reads via MiXCR and lists one record per CDR3 protein. The sample yields approximately 2,000,000 distinct CDR3 sequences, 30% to 40% seen once. The specimen was blood. Receptor source: a human donor in good health.

V and J are TRBV6-5 and TRBJ1-5; possibly TRBD1 for D (5 bases). V was clipped by 8 bases and J by 4 bases, with 15 bases between them. The CDR3 extends over 14 amino acids. Germline CDR1 and CDR2: MNHEY and SVGAGI. DNA for the CDR3: TGTGCCAGCTGGGGGGGAATCAGAAATCAGCCCCAGCATTTT. As protein: CASWGGIRNQPQHF.

The rearrangement links TRBV12-3 or TRBV12-4 to TRBJ1-5, with unresolved D. The V and J ends lost 3 bases and 6 bases respectively, with 12 bases between them. The CDR3 contains 14 residues. The CDR3 spells CASSFWELGQPQHF. The CDR3 DNA reads TGTGCCAGCAGTTTTTGGGAGCTAGGTCAGCCCCAGCATTTT.

This clonotype has only a few counts. The V gene is TRBV5-1, the J gene TRBJ2-1; TRBD2 matches 8 bases. CDR1 SGHRS and CDR2 YFSETQ come from the germline V gene. CDR3 length equals 15 residues. The V gene end was trimmed by 2 bases and the J gene end by 2 bases; junction bases not matched to a gene: 3. CDR3 sequence (DNA): TGCGCCAGCAGCTTCGGGGGGGATCCCTACAATGAGCAGTTCTTC. Translating it yields CASSFGGDPYNEQFF.

The chain has TRBV3-1 and TRBJ2-5, with D uncertain. The J call may be in error: the DNA end matches TRBJ2-7 better. There are 12 residues in the CDR3. The germline V gene has CDR1 LGHDT and CDR2 YNNKEL (reference sequence). In nucleotides, the CDR3 is TGTGCCAGCAATGGGGAATCCTACGAGCAGTACTTC. Its translation: CASNGESYEQYF.

The CDR3 nucleotides read TGTGCCAGCAGTTTAGGGCTAGCATCAATCCACGAGCAGTACTTC. Encoded protein: CASSLGLASIHEQYF. The gene calls are TRBV27 and TRBJ2-7, with D tentatively TRBD2 (5 bases). The V gene lost 2 bases and the J gene lost 5 bases, with 16 bases spanning the gap. This CDR3 is built from 15 residues. Germline lookup yields CDR1 MNHEY and CDR2 SMNVEV (reference sequence).

The rearrangement uses TRBV12-5 and TRBJ2-7, with D possibly TRBD1 on 6 matching bases. V lost 1 base and J lost 4, with 11 bases in between. CDR1 is LGHNT, CDR2 FRNRAP, per germline. CDR3 length: 14 residues. The CDR3 DNA reads TGTGCTAGTGGTTTGGCCTACGGGACATACGAGCAGTACTTC. Translating gives CASGLAYGTYEQYF.

The sample holds a few counts of this clonotype. CDR3 sequence reads: CAIKPSGDEQYF. The CDR3 DNA reads TGTGCCATCAAACCCTCGGGGGACGAGCAGTACTTC. This sequence joins TRBV10-3 and TRBJ2-7; D possibly corresponds to TRBD2 (6 bases). CDR3 length: 12 amino acids. Germline assignment: CDR1 ENHRY and CDR2 SYGVKD. V shed 7 bases and J shed 5 bases, with 12 bases lying between them.

This clonotype was counted a few times. V usage is TRBV6-1 and J usage is TRBJ2-3, with 9 nucleotides matching TRBD2. Unmatched junction bases numbered 7, after V lost 3 bases and J lost 6 bases. CDR3 length: 15 residues. Germline V gives CDR1 MNHNS, CDR2 SASEGT. The CDR3 nucleotides read TGTGCCAGCAGTGATGGCGGGGGGGCCCATGATACGCAGTATTTT. It specifies CASSDGGGAHDTQYF.

This clonotype has only a few counts. V gene TRBV20-1 combines with J gene TRBJ2-4, with 7 bases that match TRBD1. The J call is uncertain, as TRBJ2-7 better fits the DNA end. This CDR3 spans 15 amino acids. Germline V gives CDR1 DFQATT, CDR2 SNEGSKA (reference sequence). DNA of the CDR3: TGCAGTGCTAGAGGTGAGAGGGACAGCTGCTACGAGCAGTACTTC. Protein: CSARGERDSCYEQYF.

Points on this clonotype: The junction departs from germline at one end; a sequencing error may be responsible. The chain uses TRBV5-1 and TRBJ2-5; D tentatively reads TRBD1 or TRBD2 (5 bases each). The CDR3 has 15 amino acids. Germline V gene lookup returns CDR1 SGHRS and CDR2 YFSETQ. The CDR3 nucleotides are TGCGCCAGCAGCCAGGGAGTTCGGGGCCAAGAGCCCCAGTACTTC. Translated: CASSQGVRGQEPQYF.

This clonotype was seen only a few times. The chain has TRBV5-1 and TRBJ2-7; a weak D match, TRBD1 (5 bases). Germline CDR1 is SGHRS and CDR2 is YFSETQ. V lost 4 bases to trimming and J lost 1 base, with 9 bases between them. The CDR3 consists of 13 residues. The CDR3 bases are TGCGCCAGCAGCATGGCAGGGTCCTACGAGCAGTACTTC. This encodes CASSMAGSYEQYF.

This clonotype was observed a handful of times. A read error may explain this, as a much larger clone is one base away. This rearrangement joins TRBV27 to TRBJ2-5; D might be TRBD1 (5 bases). Trimming removed 6 bases at V and 2 bases at J, with 10 bases between. The CDR3 runs 13 residues. CDR1 and CDR2 (germline): MNHEY, SMNVEV (reference sequence). The CDR3 DNA is TGTGCCAGCAGGGGTTACAGGCAAGAGACCCAGTACTTC. It encodes CASRGYRQETQYF.

V gene TRBV5-6 combines with J gene TRBJ2-1; D not resolved. V was shortened by 1 base and J by 2 bases, with 7 bases between the two germline ends. This CDR3 contains 14 residues. Per germline, CDR1 SGHDT and CDR2 YYEEEE. Here the CDR3 reads CASSLPAAYNEQFF. The CDR3 region has the DNA TGTGCCAGCAGCTTGCCGGCAGCCTACAATGAGCAGTTCTTC.

The chain is built from TRBV2 and TRBJ2-7; D is tentatively TRBD1 or TRBD2 (5 bases each). Trimming left V 6 bases short and J 2 bases short, with 14 bases between. Per the germline V gene, CDR1 is SNHLY and CDR2 is FYNNEI. The CDR3 sequence is 14 residues long. This CDR3 reads CASRGVEETYEQYF. DNA of the CDR3: TGTGCCAGCAGGGGGGTGGAGGAAACCTACGAGCAGTACTTC.

The chain carries TRBV2 and TRBJ1-2; D may be TRBD1 (6 bases). This CDR3 region has 16 residues. Trimming took off 8 bases at V and 4 bases at J, with 23 bases between the two ends. The germline CDR1 and CDR2 sequences are SNHLY and FYNNEI. In nucleotides, the CDR3 is TGTGCCAGCCTAACCCTAAGGGGGGGCACAAGCTATGGCTACACCTTC. Amino acid sequence: CASLTLRGGTSYGYTF.

This clonotype was seen a handful of times. J is TRBJ1-5 and V is TRBV24-1, with TRBD1 identical over 9 bases. The J segment lost 6 bases and the V segment lost 5 bases, leaving 7 bases of the junction unmatched. The CDR3 extends over 15 amino acids. Germline lookup yields CDR1 KGHDR and CDR2 SFDVKD. The CDR3 loop is CATSATGTGRQPQHF. The CDR3 DNA follows: TGTGCCACCAGTGCTACCGGGACAGGGCGTCAGCCCCAGCATTTT.

This clonotype has a handful of counts. The J gene is TRBJ2-5, the V gene TRBV28; 8 bases map to TRBD2. This CDR3 contains 15 residues. CDR1 and CDR2 (germline): MDHEN, SYDVKM. V trimming: 5 bases; J trimming: 5 bases; junction bases outside the gene matches: 10. The CDR3 DNA is TGTGCCAGCAGTCCCCTCCTTCCGGGAGGGGAGACCCAGTACTTC. This codes for CASSPLLPGGETQYF.

The CDR3: CASSLDTEYGYTF. The DNA of the CDR3 is TGTGCCAGCAGCTTAGACACGGAGTATGGCTACACCTTC. The chain uses TRBV7-2 and TRBJ1-2; no clear D gene. Trimming cost V 1 base and J 5 bases, with 8 bases left between them. The germline V gene has CDR1 SGHTA and CDR2 FQGNSA. The CDR3 extends over 13 amino acids.

This clonotype was detected only a few times. This sequence joins TRBV20-1 and TRBJ1-1; D ambiguous. Trimming took 0 bases from V and 1 from J, leaving 12 bases between them. CDR3 length: 15 amino acids. Germline CDR1 and CDR2: DFQATT and SNEGSKA (reference sequence). The CDR3 DNA is TGCAGTGCTAGAGATCAAGGAAGACCGAACACTGAAGCTTTCTTT. Amino acids: CSARDQGRPNTEAFF.

The rearrangement uses TRBV11-2 and TRBJ1-2, with unresolved D. The CDR3 spans 12 residues. The germline V gene has CDR1 SGHAT and CDR2 FQNNGV. With 7 bases removed from V and 6 bases from J, the gap between germline ends came to 12 bases. CDR3 protein: CASTLAGHGYTF. The CDR3 DNA is TGTGCCAGCACCCTCGCGGGCCATGGCTACACCTTC.

The DNA for the CDR3 is TGTGCCAGTAGTTCCATCGACAGGGACACTGAAGCTTTCTTT. As protein: CASSSIDRDTEAFF. The gene calls are TRBV19 and TRBJ1-1; 7 bases match TRBD1. V shed 5 bases and J 3 bases; nucleotides not matched to a gene: 6. This CDR3 region has 14 residues. Looked up from germline, CDR1 is LNHDA and CDR2 is SQIVND (reference sequence).

The chain employs TRBV12-3 or TRBV12-4 and TRBJ1-2; perhaps TRBD1 as D (6 bases). V dropped 0 bases and J dropped 7 bases, with 21 bases sitting between them. CDR3 size: 17 residues. CDR3 nucleotides: TGTGCCAGCAGTTTAGCCTCCGGGGCGGGACATTACTGTGGCTACACCTTC. It translates to CASSLASGAGHYCGYTF.

The V gene is TRBV6-2 or TRBV6-3, the J gene TRBJ2-1; D not resolved. The CDR3 has 14 amino acids. Trimming removed 10 bases at V and 2 bases at J, with 15 bases between. The germline CDR1 and CDR2 sequences are MNHEY and SVGEGT. The CDR3 DNA reads as TGTGCCACTGATCGACTTCCTCCCTACAATGAGCAGTTCTTC. Its protein product is CATDRLPPYNEQFF.

Many counts were recorded for this clonotype. J is TRBJ2-5 and V is TRBV29-1; D is ambiguous. This CDR3 comprises 12 residues. The germline V gene has CDR1 SQVTM and CDR2 ANQGSEA. Deletions cut 8 bases from V and 1 base from J, with 11 bases between. In DNA, the CDR3 is TGCAGCCTCGCCCCGACCCAAGAGACCCAGTACTTC. It encodes CSLAPTQETQYF. The whole variable domain, filled in from reference TRBV29-1 and TRBJ2-5, reads SAVISQKPSRDICQRGTSLTIQCQVDSQVTMMFWYRQQPGQSLTLIATANQGSEATYESGFVIDKFPISRPNLTFSTLTVSNMSPEDSSIYLCSLAPTQETQYFGPGTRLLVL.

This clonotype has only a few counts. The chain's CDR3 is CSVDDPGTGNEQYF. CDR3 sequence (DNA): TGCAGCGTTGATGACCCCGGGACAGGTAACGAGCAGTACTTC. The V gene is TRBV29-1, the J gene TRBJ2-7, with TRBD1 matching 8 bases. The ends lost 3 bases at V and 5 bases at J; junction bases unmatched: 9. This CDR3 has 14 amino acids. Per the germline V gene, CDR1 is SQVTM and CDR2 is ANQGSEA.

J is TRBJ1-1 and V is TRBV20-1, with 7 bases aligning to TRBD1. Trimming took 0 bases from V and 1 from J; bases not matched to a gene: 8. This CDR3 has 16 residues. Germline V gene lookup returns CDR1 DFQATT and CDR2 SNEGSKA (reference sequence). CDR3 bases: TGCAGTGCTAGAGATAGAGGCAGGGGGACGAACACTGAAGCTTTCTTT. Amino acid sequence: CSARDRGRGTNTEAFF.

The rearrangement links TRBV5-1 to TRBJ1-5; D possibly corresponds to TRBD1 (6 bases). Germline V gene lookup returns CDR1 SGHRS and CDR2 YFSETQ. The CDR3 runs 13 residues. Trimming stripped 4 bases from V and 4 bases from J, with 9 bases between. CDR3 coding DNA: TGCGCCAGCAGCCATGGACAGAATCAGCCCCAGCATTTT. It translates to CASSHGQNQPQHF.